This T cell receptor beta chain was sequenced in a study of beta chain features in type 1 diabetes (dated by TCRdb to the late 2010s). Study-wide context: Mean age, gender distribution, total cell number and subset yield did not differ between patients and healthy donors. The study compared the TCRB repertoires of sorted circulating CD4+ T cell subsets in recently diagnosed type 1 diabetes patients with those in matched healthy donors. Whereas all 30 or so donors provided naive and central memory subsets, regulatory and stem cell-like memory subsets were isolated from just 8 patients and about eight healthy donors. A total of roughly 100 million sorted cells were examined across all samples, and the number of cells per subset was strongly correlated with RNA yield.

A single peripheral blood draw of 90 to 150 mL on average was collected from each donor into heparinised tubes. A BD FACSAria II was used to sort naive, central memory, regulatory and stem cell-like memory CD4+ T cells with a panel that included CD45RO, CCR7, CD25, CD127, CD95 and CD27. Purity was above 95% for every sorted population. Right away, PBMCs were isolated by Lymphoprep density gradient centrifugation and were stained directly, with no culture step. To minimize batch effects, samples were stained and sorted in pairs, one healthy donor with one patient per experiment. As encoded in the germline V gene, CDR1 is ENHRY while CDR2 is SYGVKD. The cysteine opens and the phenylalanine closes a CDR3 of 18 amino acids. Only CDR3 DNA remains: 54 bases, in frame from the first base. V is cut back by 0 bases and J by 4 bases, with 7 bases in the junction unmatched. With regard to this clone: Its recognized antigen is unknown. It has no much larger one-base neighbor in the sample; base qualities were not kept.

The entire isolated RNA was reverse transcribed using the High Capacity cDNA Reverse Transcription Kit, and thus expressed TCRB transcripts were sequenced. Deep immunoSEQ sequencing was performed on naive, central memory and regulatory T cell samples, with an average of around 3.4 million total reads per sample. Sorted cells were lysed in RLT buffer and RNA was extracted with DNase-treated RNeasy Micro or Mini kits, depending on cell number. To prevent cross-contamination, every cell subset was processed on its own, while patient and healthy donor samples were processed together. Using the immunoSEQ multiplex PCR, TCRB sequences were amplified from cDNA into 87-bp fragments spanning the CDR3 region. The amplicons were sequenced using the Illumina HiSeq platform. From the authors' description of their analysis: PCR bias was computationally corrected using synthetic template baselines, reads within Hamming distance 2 were collapsed, and singletons that could not be merged were discarded. Reads were aligned against IMGT so that V, D and J genes, CDR3 length and insertions or deletions at six rearrangement sites could be assigned. Within each subset, clonotype counts were normalized to sorted cell number, after which true diversity and Gini coefficients were computed with the tcR R package. The overlap coefficient, calculated on TCRB nucleotide sequences, was used to quantify repertoire sharing. As a proxy for the pre-selection repertoire, out-of-frame TCRB sequences from naive cells were analyzed. The table was pulled from immuneACCESS by TCRdb, which kept in-frame rearrangements only. Such tables lose some clones; where checked, under half of the loss comes from unresolved V genes, and the rest has no known cause. V and J calls and clone size are copied from that table; D and trimming were computed from the DNA. The table for this sample lists hundreds of thousands of clones; 13% of them were counted only once. 0.02% to 0.025% of the sample is held by the ten biggest clonotypes.

General findings and caveats noted by the study authors: At VDJ recombination sites, type 1 diabetes patients had fewer insertions and more deleted nucleotides, which implies abnormalities in thymic rearrangement. The naive, central memory and regulatory TCRB repertoires appeared to resemble one another more closely among patients than among healthy donors. Type 1 diabetes patients showed a moderate but significant shortening of TCRB CDR3 length in all four CD4+ subsets. Shorter templates might have been favored by PCR, but patient and control samples were amplified and corrected together, so both groups would have been affected equally by any skew. Because cDNA was sequenced instead of genomic DNA, highly expressing activated cells could be over-represented, though the groups showed no difference in activation or CD3 levels. Only small numbers of individuals were included in the HLA sub-analyses, which left unresolved whether HLA type had any influence on TCRB rearrangement.

Specimen: naive CD4+ T cells from blood. Taken with the paper, the label for cell subset or site translates to: true naive CD4+ T cells. This chain is built from TRBV10-3 and TRBJ2-5; TRBD2 agrees with 14 junctional bases. This clonotype was sampled from a young man with type 1 diabetes. The CDR3 loop reads CAISESLTSGGARETQYF. The DNA is TGTGCCATCAGTGAGTCGTTGACTAGCGGGGGGGCCCGAGAGACCCAGTACTTC.